One TCR beta chain is described in this entry. The data originate from a study of blood T cell repertoires in COVID-19. Germline CDR1 is MNHNS and CDR2 is SASEGT. The CDR3 loop spans 13 amino acids. V shed 3 bases, J shed 12 bases, and the junction held 4 bases outside the gene matches. Per the original methods: Scientists estimated how many nucleated cells there were by amplifying reference gene primers. Method: immunoSEQ multiplex PCR; TCRdb's copy keeps in-frame clones and lacks some. The V and J calls and clone size come from that table; D and trimming were worked out from the DNA. The table records about 200,000 clones, 83% of them present only once.

The V call is TRBV6-1, the J call TRBJ1-6; 8 bases agree with TRBD1. The sample consisted of peripheral blood. This sequence was found in a woman in her forties with active or convalescent COVID-19. DNA of the CDR3: TGTGCCAGCAGTGAGCGCAGGGGGCGACCCCTCCACTTT. Protein sequence: CASSERRGRPLHF.